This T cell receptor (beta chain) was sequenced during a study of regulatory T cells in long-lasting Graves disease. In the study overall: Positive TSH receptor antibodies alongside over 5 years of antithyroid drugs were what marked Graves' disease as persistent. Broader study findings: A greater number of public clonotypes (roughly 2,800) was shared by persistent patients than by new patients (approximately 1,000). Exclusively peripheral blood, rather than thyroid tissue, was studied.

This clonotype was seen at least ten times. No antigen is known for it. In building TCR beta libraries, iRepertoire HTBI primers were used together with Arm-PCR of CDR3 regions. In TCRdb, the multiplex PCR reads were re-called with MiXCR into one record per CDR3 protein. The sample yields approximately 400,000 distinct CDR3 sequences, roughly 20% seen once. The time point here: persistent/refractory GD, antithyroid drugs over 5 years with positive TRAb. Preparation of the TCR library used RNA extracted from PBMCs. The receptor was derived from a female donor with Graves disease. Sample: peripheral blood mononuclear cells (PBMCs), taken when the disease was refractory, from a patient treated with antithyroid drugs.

The CDR3 spells CASSLYSPRYRTGGWGYTF. DNA of the CDR3: TGTGCCAGCAGTTTATACTCCCCGAGATACCGTACAGGGGGATGGGGCTACACCTTC. V and J are TRBV27 and TRBJ1-2, with 8 bases matching TRBD1. The CDR3 sequence is 19 residues long. The V gene end was trimmed by 1 base and the J gene end by 8 bases; junction bases not matched to a gene: 21. Germline V CDR1 and CDR2: MNHEY, SMNVEV (reference sequence).